This TCR beta chain was identified in a study of T cells in Graves' hyperthyroidism and ophthalmopathy. General study findings and limits: Ophthalmopathy was predicted by the model a median of approximately 6 months ahead of onset.

From RNA transcripts, TCR beta CDR3 regions were amplified. During a first-round RT-PCR of the TCR CDR3, the HTBI primer set was used. TCRdb used MiXCR to reprocess the multiplex PCR reads, holding one entry per CDR3 protein. The sample yields over 250,000 distinct CDR3 sequences, approximately 26% seen once. This clonotype was recorded many times. Antigen: not known. Germline CDR1 is SGHRS and CDR2 is YFSETQ. The CDR3 loop spans 15 amino acids. The J segment lost 3 bases and the V segment lost 4 bases, leaving 10 bases of the junction unmatched. The TCR originated in a man aged 40-55 years with Graves' hyperthyroidism that later progressed to Graves' ophthalmopathy. This chain links TRBV5-1 with TRBJ2-7; 7 positions match TRBD1. Sequencing used blood. CDR3 coding DNA: TGCGCCAGCAGCAGCCGGGACAGCCAGGTCTACGAGCAGTACTTC. Its translation is CASSSRDSQVYEQYF.